The following is a T cell receptor (beta chain) sequence with its context. This receptor's antigen is unknown. No per-base quality is available; no much larger clone lies one base away. The CDR3 numbers 17 residues from cysteine through phenylalanine. CDR3 DNA is the only sequence kept; it has 51 bases, read in frame from the first base. Sequences MDHEN (CDR1) and SYDVKM (CDR2) are obtained from the germline V gene. V loses 1 base, J loses 1 base, and the germline ends lie 16 bases apart. This sample was included in a study of T-cell memory formation after mild COVID-19 (dated by TCRdb to the early 2020s). Describing the broader study: TCR sequence clusters from the two donors were found to be largely donor specific. Longitudinal TCRalpha and TCRbeta repertoire sequencing tracked T-cell clones expanding and contracting after mild COVID-19 in two donors. Two young, previously healthy adult volunteers, one female and one male, were included in the cohort. Study-level results and caveats: Contracting CD4+ clones turned up mainly in the CM and EM memory subsets, whereas EMRA was where CD8+ clones were enriched. Some responding clones were detected in pre-infection memory, which suggested that pre-existing cross-reactive memory T cells had joined the SARS-CoV-2 response. Clones contracting from day 15 to 85 had balanced CD4/CD8 phenotypes, while a second wave expanding from day 15 to 37 was biased towards CD4+. The study included only two mild cases, and larger cohorts that include severe cases with pre-infection samples were judged to be necessary. Whether the second-wave clones peaking on day 37 were SARS-CoV-2 specific was not confirmed.

The data were produced on an Illumina NovaSeq 6000. TCRalpha and TCRbeta cDNA libraries were built by 5'RACE with constant-segment primers, adding sample barcodes and unique molecular identifiers. Trizol reagent was used to extract RNA from every sample. Libraries were amplified in two PCR steps, with a second sample barcode and Illumina TruSeq adapters added in the second step. The libraries were sequenced on an Illumina NovaSeq using 2 x 150 bp paired-end reads. The study's own analysis went as follows. The reads were demultiplexed and collapsed into UMI-guided consensus sequences using migec v1.2.7. Using mixcr v2.1.11, UMI consensuses were aligned to TRA and TRB V and J templates and then assembled into clonotypes. Expanded or contracted clonotypes were those called significant by both edgeR and NoisET, with noise models trained on biological replicates. For edgeR calls, the thresholds were a false discovery rate-adjusted p below 0.01 and a log2 fold-change of 1. PCA with hierarchical clustering of max-normalized trajectories of the 1000 most abundant clonotypes was used as exploratory dynamics analysis. Separately sequenced CD4+ and CD8+ repertoires were used to assign the CD4 or CD8 phenotype of responding clones. Starting from the raw public reads, TCRdb applied fastp trimming at Q25, assembled clones with MiXCR and retained in-frame beta chains. Rows matching on CDR3 protein sequence are summarized as one entry with the most common DNA and genes. TCRdb, rather than the study authors, made the V and J calls. The sample records around 370,000 distinct CDR3 sequences, more than 20% of which are singletons. The top ten clonotypes cover around 12% of the sample.

Ficoll-Paque density gradient centrifugation was used to isolate PBMCs. This TCR came from an adult woman who had mild COVID-19 (a few samples of this study predate the infection). The sample titles of this study are shuffled in the database, so cell type and time point are left out; the donor was told from shared clones. Sequencing was carried out using PBMCs or a T cell subset sorted from them (not recorded which). This chain joins TRBV28 to TRBJ2-5; the D gene is possibly TRBD1, with 6 bases matching. The CDR3 protein sequence reads: CASSLSKGHRTQETQYF. In nucleotide form, the sequence is TGTGCCAGCAGTTTATCTAAGGGACATAGGACCCAAGAGACCCAGTACTTC.